The table lists the clone carrying this T cell receptor (beta chain) with a few counts. The data derive from a study of blood T cell repertoires in COVID-19. The CDR3 sequence is 13 residues long. V lost 3 bases, J lost 5 bases, and 10 bases lay in between. In germline, CDR1 is SGHTA, CDR2 FQGTGA. Repertoires were generated with immunoSEQ multiplex PCR, while TCRdb's copy carries only in-frame clones and drops some. This table has approximately 170,000 clones, more than 75% appearing once. The chain employs TRBV7-3 and TRBJ1-1; D gene unclear. This clonotype originated in a man between 65 and 79 years old with acute or convalescent COVID-19. What was sequenced was peripheral blood. CDR3 in amino acids: CASSFVLRTEAFF. Here the CDR3 DNA reads TGTGCCAGCAGCTTCGTCCTGAGGACTGAAGCTTTCTTT. The variable domain in full, with the rest retrieved from reference TRBV7-3 and TRBJ1-1, is GAGVSQTPSNKVTEKGKYVELRCDPISGHTALYWYRQSLGQGPEFLIYFQGTGAADDSGLPNDRFFAVRPEGSVSTLKIQRTERGDSAVYLCASSFVLRTEAFFGQGTRLTVV.